Below are 28 T cell receptor beta chains sequenced from a single sample in a study of blood T cell repertoires in COVID-19. Clones were read by immunoSEQ multiplex PCR, and TCRdb kept only the in-frame ones, dropping some. Of 150,000 or so clones in the sample, around 78% were seen once. Sequencing input: peripheral blood. These receptors all stem from a woman of 80 years or more with active or convalescent COVID-19.

The V gene is TRBV5-1, the J gene TRBJ1-4; 8 nucleotides line up with TRBD1. V was clipped by 0 bases and J by 5 bases; unmatched bases: 6. The CDR3 covers 16 residues. Germline CDR1 is SGHRS and CDR2 is YFSETQ. Here the CDR3 DNA reads TGCGCCAGCAGCTTGGATACGGCAGGGGGCAATGAAAAACTGTTTTTT. As protein: CASSLDTAGGNEKLFF.

This clone was seen ten or more times. The CDR3, as DNA: TGTGCCAGCAGCGCCGATGGGGACAGCCACTATGGCTACACCTTC. Its translation: CASSADGDSHYGYTF. The chain joins TRBV9 to TRBJ1-2, with 7 bases identical to TRBD1. The CDR3 totals 15 residues. The V and J ends lost 3 bases and 3 bases, in that order; junction bases with no gene match: 8. The V gene's germline CDR1 is SGDLS and CDR2 YYNGEE.

This chain connects TRBV27 to TRBJ1-1; maybe TRBD1 (5 bases). Germline V CDR1 and CDR2: MNHEY, SMNVEV (reference sequence). The V end was cut by 3 bases, the J end by 2 bases, with 10 bases between. The CDR3 is made up of 14 amino acids. Here the CDR3 DNA reads TGTGCCAGCAGTTTTCAGGGTCAAAACACTGAAGCTTTCTTT. Protein product: CASSFQGQNTEAFF.

The J gene is TRBJ1-1, the V gene TRBV5-1; D is possibly TRBD1 (5 bases). CDR1 and CDR2 from the germline V gene are SGHRS and YFSETQ. Trimming shortened V by 4 bases and J by 1 base, and 14 bases separated the two germline ends. CDR3 size: 15 residues. Here the CDR3 reads CASSAGHVQNTEAFF. The DNA for the CDR3 is TGCGCCAGCAGCGCCGGACATGTCCAGAACACTGAAGCTTTCTTT.

The count of this clone is one. The rearrangement uses TRBV9 and TRBJ2-1; D might be TRBD2 (5 bases). This CDR3 has 16 residues. Trimming pared 0 bases from V and 7 bases from J, leaving 17 bases between. Germline CDR1 SGDLS, CDR2 YYNGEE. The CDR3 sequence: CASSVDRGLLKNEQFF. CDR3 sequence (DNA): TGTGCCAGCAGCGTAGACCGAGGGCTCTTGAAAAATGAGCAGTTCTTC.

The rearrangement links TRBV6-5 to TRBJ2-3; 8 bases fit TRBD2. V shed 7 bases and J 5 bases; nucleotides not matched to a gene: 11. Germline V gene lookup returns CDR1 MNHEY and CDR2 SVGAGI. This CDR3 contains 15 residues. The CDR3 sequence: CASMGYQRGLDTQYF. The CDR3 bases are TGTGCCAGCATGGGTTACCAGCGGGGGTTAGATACGCAGTATTTT.

This clone was observed at least ten times. The V gene is TRBV2, the J gene TRBJ1-5; D unresolved. In germline, CDR1 is SNHLY, CDR2 FYNNEI. CDR3 size: 12 residues. Deletions cut 8 bases from V and 0 bases from J, with 5 bases between. CDR3 amino acids: CASRNSNQPQHF. CDR3 bases: TGTGCCAGCCGTAATAGCAATCAGCCCCAGCATTTT.

The chain uses TRBV5-4 and TRBJ2-3, with 10 bases that match TRBD2. Looked up from germline, CDR1 is SGHNT and CDR2 is YYREEE (reference sequence). The V gene end was trimmed by 4 bases and the J gene end by 3 bases; junction bases not matched to a gene: 5. This CDR3 is built from 15 residues. As DNA, the CDR3 is TGTGCCAGCAGCCTTAGCGGGGGGACGACAGATACGCAGTATTTT. Translated, it gives CASSLSGGTTDTQYF.

This clone appeared once. The rearrangement uses TRBV12-3 or TRBV12-4 and TRBJ2-2; D is unresolved. V dropped 6 bases and J dropped 7 bases, with 9 bases sitting between them. The CDR3 length is 12 residues. The CDR3 here is CASSEVLGELFF. CDR3 coding DNA: TGTGCCAGCAGCGAGGTCCTCGGGGAGCTGTTTTTT.

J is TRBJ1-6 and V is TRBV6-5; tentative D call: TRBD1 (6 bases). Germline CDR1 and CDR2: MNHEY and SVGAGI. Deletions cut 6 bases from V and 6 bases from J, with 15 bases between. CDR3 length equals 15 residues. Here the CDR3 reads CASSNDRDTNSPLHF. In nucleotides, the CDR3 is TGTGCCAGCAGCAATGACCGGGACACTAATTCACCCCTCCACTTT.

CDR3 region: CASSLGDRGKETQYF. CDR3 nucleotide sequence: TGCGCCAGCAGCCTGGGGGACAGGGGAAAAGAGACCCAGTACTTC. This chain connects TRBV4-3 to TRBJ2-5; TRBD1 matches at 10 bases. Trimming cost V 4 bases and J 3 bases; bases outside gene matches: 5. CDR3 length: 15 amino acids. CDR1 and CDR2 (germline): LGHNA, YSLEER.

The J gene is TRBJ1-2, the V gene TRBV7-8; TRBD1 is a possible D gene (6 bases). The CDR3 spans 15 residues. Trimming took off 0 bases at V and 10 bases at J, with 18 bases between the two ends. Germline V gene sequence: CDR1 SGHVS, CDR2 FQNEAQ. The CDR3 DNA reads TGTGCCAGCAGCTTAGCGACAGGCCCCGATGGCTACTACACCTTC. Translated, it gives CASSLATGPDGYYTF.

This rearrangement joins TRBV27 to TRBJ1-2; unclear D gene. This CDR3 is 13 amino acids long. Trimming removed 6 bases from V and 4 bases from J, with 12 bases in between. Germline V gene sequence: CDR1 MNHEY, CDR2 SMNVEV (reference sequence). CDR3 sequence: CASRVPGTYGYTF. The CDR3 DNA is TGTGCCAGCAGAGTCCCGGGAACCTATGGCTACACCTTC.

This chain joins TRBV3-1 (or the pseudogene TRBV3-2) and TRBJ1-2, with a weak D call TRBD1 (5 bases). Germline-derived CDR1 and CDR2 are LGHDT and YNNKEL (reference sequence). V dropped 0 bases and J dropped 8 bases, with 13 bases sitting between them. The CDR3 length is 14 residues. The CDR3 here is CASSQDRGAPGYTF. In DNA form, the CDR3 reads TGTGCCAGCAGCCAAGATCGCGGGGCACCGGGCTACACCTTC.

The genes are TRBV19 and TRBJ1-1; a weak D match, TRBD1 (5 bases). The CDR3 contains 14 residues. The V gene's germline CDR1 is LNHDA and CDR2 SQIVND (reference sequence). With 7 bases removed from V and 0 bases from J, the gap between germline ends came to 12 bases. CDR3 loop: CASTADRMNTEAFF. In DNA, the CDR3 is TGTGCCAGTACTGCAGACAGAATGAACACTGAAGCTTTCTTT. Based on the CDR3 plus reference TRBV19 and TRBJ1-1, the full variable domain is DGGITQSPKYLFRKEGQNVTLSCEQNLNHDAMYWYRQDPGQGLRLIYYSQIVNDFQKGDIAEGYSVSREKKESFPLTVTSAQKNPTAFYLCASTADRMNTEAFFGQGTRLTVV.

This clone has a single count. The chain is built from TRBV27 and TRBJ1-5; D call uncertain. V was shortened by 3 bases and J by 0 bases, with 9 bases between the two germline ends. This CDR3 has 15 amino acids. Germline V gives CDR1 MNHEY, CDR2 SMNVEV (reference sequence). The CDR3 DNA follows: TGTGCCAGCAGTTTCGCCGGGATTAGCAATCAGCCCCAGCATTTT. This translates into CASSFAGISNQPQHF.

The chain recombines TRBV3-1 (or the pseudogene TRBV3-2) with TRBJ1-1; D possibly corresponds to TRBD1 (5 bases). The germline V and J ends were trimmed by 3 bases and 1 base, with 9 bases remaining between them. This CDR3 spans 14 amino acids. Per the germline V gene, CDR1 is LGHDT and CDR2 is YNNKEL (reference sequence). CDR3 residues: CASSHGDRNTEAFF. The CDR3 coding sequence is TGTGCCAGCAGCCACGGAGACAGGAACACTGAAGCTTTCTTT.

V and J are TRBV28 and TRBJ2-3; possible D gene TRBD1, 7 bases. Germline assignment: CDR1 MDHEN and CDR2 SYDVKM. The CDR3 runs to 16 residues. Trimming left V 0 bases short and J 3 bases short, with 13 bases between. The CDR3 spells CASSLWTQGGTDTQYF. DNA for the CDR3: TGTGCCAGCAGTTTATGGACCCAGGGGGGTACAGATACGCAGTATTTT.

This clone was picked up a small number of times. The rearrangement uses TRBV30 and TRBJ1-5; possible D gene TRBD1, 6 bases. Germline CDR1 reads GTSNPN; CDR2 reads SVGIG (reference sequence). This CDR3 has 15 amino acids. With 1 base removed from V and 3 bases from J, the gap between germline ends came to 13 bases. Written as DNA, the CDR3 is TGTGCCTGGAGTGCGGCGACAGGACTCAATCAGCCCCAGCATTTT. Translated: CAWSAATGLNQPQHF.

CDR3 residues: CASSRIATGELFF. DNA for the CDR3: TGTGCCAGCAGCCGCATAGCAACCGGGGAGCTGTTTTTT. V usage is TRBV7-9 and J usage is TRBJ2-2; D uncertain. The V gene lost 5 bases and the J gene lost 5 bases, with 9 bases spanning the gap. CDR3 length: 13 residues. The germline V gene encodes CDR1 SEHNR and CDR2 FQNEAQ (reference sequence).

The V gene is TRBV27, the J gene TRBJ1-2; 7 bases align to TRBD1. The CDR3 contains 15 residues. The germline V gene encodes CDR1 MNHEY and CDR2 SMNVEV (reference sequence). The ends lost 2 bases at V and 4 bases at J; junction bases unmatched: 7. DNA for the CDR3: TGTGCCAGCAGTTTAGCCGGGCAGGGGGGCTATGGCTACACCTTC. It translates to CASSLAGQGGYGYTF.

This clone was detected once. V and J are TRBV10-1 and TRBJ2-3; 8 bases line up with TRBD2. Germline lookup yields CDR1 WNHNN and CDR2 SYGVQD (reference sequence). The CDR3 runs 13 residues. Trimming at V came to 4 bases and at J to 11 bases, leaving 8 bases not matched to a gene. The CDR3 sequence: CASSAGGAFRQYF. The CDR3 nucleotides read TGCGCCAGCAGTGCCGGGGGGGCTTTTAGGCAGTATTTT.

This CDR3 reads CASSETSGVHNEQFF. CDR3 DNA: TGTGCCAGCAGCGAGACTAGCGGGGTTCACAATGAGCAGTTCTTC. V gene TRBV6-5 combines with J gene TRBJ2-1, with 11 bases matching TRBD2. The germline V gene encodes CDR1 MNHEY and CDR2 SVGAGI. This CDR3 has 15 residues. The V gene end was trimmed by 6 bases and the J gene end by 5 bases; junction bases not matched to a gene: 6.

This chain links TRBV2 with TRBJ1-1; TRBD1 might be the D (5 bases). CDR3 length: 13 amino acids. The V gene lost 3 bases and the J gene lost 10 bases, with 15 bases spanning the gap. Per the germline V gene, CDR1 is SNHLY and CDR2 is FYNNEI. DNA for the CDR3: TGTGCCAGCAGTGATTTGGGGTCCCAGGGAGCTTTCTTT. Protein sequence: CASSDLGSQGAFF.

The J gene is TRBJ2-2, the V gene TRBV18, with D perhaps TRBD1 (5 bases). The CDR3 extends over 16 amino acids. V was clipped by 1 base and J by 3 bases, with 12 bases between them. Germline CDR1 is KGHSH and CDR2 is LQKENI. The CDR3 DNA follows: TGTGCCAGCTCACCACTTTCCAGGGTGGACACCGGGGAGCTGTTTTTT. Residues: CASSPLSRVDTGELFF.

The chain combines TRBV4-2 with TRBJ2-2, with 10 bases lining up with TRBD2. The CDR3 spans 15 residues. V lost 3 bases and J lost 5; bases outside the gene matches: 3. Looked up from germline, CDR1 is LGHNA and CDR2 is YNFKEQ. CDR3 residues: CASSQSGGETGELFF. The CDR3 DNA is TGTGCCAGCAGCCAGAGCGGGGGGGAGACCGGGGAGCTGTTTTTT.

The chain has TRBV6-4 and TRBJ2-1, with 11 bases fitting TRBD2. Germline-derived CDR1 and CDR2 are MRHNA and SNTAGT. This CDR3 has 17 amino acids. The J segment lost 4 bases and the V segment lost 5 bases, leaving 10 bases of the junction unmatched. The CDR3 DNA reads as TGTGCCAGCAGTCCCAAAAGTAGGACTAGCGGGTACAATGAGCAGTTCTTC. Its protein is CASSPKSRTSGYNEQFF.

The rearrangement links TRBV15 to TRBJ2-5; D is unclear. CDR3 length: 14 residues. The V gene lost 1 base and the J gene lost 0 bases, with 6 bases spanning the gap. CDR1 and CDR2 from the germline V gene are LNHNV and YYDKDF (reference sequence). This chain's CDR3 is CATSRVKNQETQYF. The CDR3 DNA reads TGTGCCACCAGCAGAGTTAAAAACCAAGAGACCCAGTACTTC.